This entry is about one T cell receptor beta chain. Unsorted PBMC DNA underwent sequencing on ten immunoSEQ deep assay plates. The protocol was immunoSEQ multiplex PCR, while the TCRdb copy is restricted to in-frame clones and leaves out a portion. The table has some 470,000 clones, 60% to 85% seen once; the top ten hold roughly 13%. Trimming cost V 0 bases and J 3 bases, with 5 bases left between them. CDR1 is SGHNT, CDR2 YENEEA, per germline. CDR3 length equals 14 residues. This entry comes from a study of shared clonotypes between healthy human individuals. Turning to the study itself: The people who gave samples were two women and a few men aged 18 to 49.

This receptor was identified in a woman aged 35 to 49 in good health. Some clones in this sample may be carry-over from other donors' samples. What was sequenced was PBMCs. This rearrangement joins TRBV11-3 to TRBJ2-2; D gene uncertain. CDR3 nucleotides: TGTGCCAGCAGCTTAGAGGGGTACACCGGGGAGCTGTTTTTT. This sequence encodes CASSLEGYTGELFF.